This record concerns one TCR beta chain sequence. Primers included in the PCR were 60 Vbeta and 13 Jbeta primers. Data came from immunoSEQ multiplex PCR; TCRdb stores just in-frame clones and leaves some out. This repertoire comprises more than 95,000 clones; its ten largest clones make up under 1.3%. After removal of 2 bases from V and 1 base from J, the junction contained 2 bases not matched to a gene. The CDR3 runs 15 residues. Germline V gene data show CDR1 as MGHRA and CDR2 as YSYEKL. The source of the sample is a study of cytomegalovirus exposure and HLA in healthy donors. The gene calls are TRBV4-1 and TRBJ2-7; 10 bases are shared with TRBD1. This receptor was identified in a man aged 18-30 years in good health and CMV-seronegative. Sequencing used PBMCs. The CDR3 nucleotides are TGCGCCAGCAGCCAACGGGACAGGGGATCCTACGAGCAGTACTTC. Residues: CASSQRDRGSYEQYF.